This TCR beta chain was captured in a study of blood T cells in healthy people across ages. Study overall: Per every two T cells, about one barcoded beta molecule was captured by template switching.

CDR1 is SEHNR, CDR2 FQNEAQ, per germline (reference sequence). CDR3 length: 14 amino acids. A few counts support this clonotype. The junction shows a germline mismatch at one end, possibly a read error. A second PCR of roughly 7 to 11 cycles used a sample-barcoded 5' primer and a J-beta primer mix. All cDNA molecules were each tagged by a template-switch adaptor with 12 random nucleotides. TCRdb itself ran the 5' RACE reads through MiXCR, one entry per CDR3 protein. The sample lists roughly 1.7 million distinct CDR3 sequences, about 35% seen once, with over 9% in the top ten. The donors, aged roughly 6 to 90, were healthy Caucasians from Russia.

Material for sequencing was blood. This chain connects TRBV7-9 to TRBJ2-7; 10 positions agree with TRBD1. The TCR originated in a woman aged 25 to 39 in good health. This CDR3 reads CASGLAGQGREQYF. For the CDR3, the DNA is TGTGCCAGCGGCTTAGCGGGACAGGGGCGCGAGCAGTACTTC.